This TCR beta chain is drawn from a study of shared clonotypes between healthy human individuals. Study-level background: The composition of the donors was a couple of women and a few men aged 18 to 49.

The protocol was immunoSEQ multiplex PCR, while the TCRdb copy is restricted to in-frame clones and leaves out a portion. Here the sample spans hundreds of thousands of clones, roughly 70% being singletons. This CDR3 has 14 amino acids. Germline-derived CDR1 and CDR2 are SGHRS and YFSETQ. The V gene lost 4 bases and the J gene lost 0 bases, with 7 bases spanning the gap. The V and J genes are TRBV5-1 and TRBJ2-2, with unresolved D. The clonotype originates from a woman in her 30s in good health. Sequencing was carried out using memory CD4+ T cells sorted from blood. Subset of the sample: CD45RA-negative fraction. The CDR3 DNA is TGCGCCAGCAGCATCGGGTCGAACACCGGGGAGCTGTTTTTT. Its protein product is CASSIGSNTGELFF.